One sample yielded the 24 T cell receptor beta chains listed below, sequenced in a study of cytomegalovirus exposure and HLA in healthy donors. PCR used 60 Vbeta primers and 13 Jbeta primers. TCRdb's table, derived via immunoSEQ multiplex PCR, lists solely in-frame clones and lacks some. The table records some 54,000 clones, around 66% of them present only once. The material sequenced was PBMCs. The receptors originated from a man between 18 and 35 years old in good health and CMV-seronegative.

This chain connects TRBV14 to TRBJ2-1, with D perhaps matching TRBD2 (5 bases). V was clipped by 0 bases and J by 3 bases, with 9 bases between them. Germline V gives CDR1 SGHDN, CDR2 FVKESK. This CDR3 contains 15 residues. The CDR3 coding sequence is TGTGCCAGCAGCCAAGATTCGGGGAGCTACAATGAGCAGTTCTTC. Translating gives CASSQDSGSYNEQFF.

Note on this clone: An end of the junction does not agree with germline; a read error may underlie this. The chain has TRBV7-7 and TRBJ1-4; D unresolved. Germline lookup yields CDR1 SSHAT and CDR2 FNYEAQ (reference sequence). The CDR3 length is 14 residues. The CDR3 spells CASSFMQDYEKLFF. The CDR3 DNA follows: TGTGCTAGCAGCTTTATGCAGGATTATGAAAAACTGTTTTTT.

V and J are TRBV5-1 and TRBJ1-1; TRBD1 aligns across 9 bases. Germline CDR1 SGHRS, CDR2 YFSETQ. The CDR3 totals 14 residues. Trimming at V came to 5 bases and at J to 0 bases, leaving 2 bases not matched to a gene. The CDR3 region is CASSGTGMNTEAFF. CDR3 nucleotides: TGCGCCAGCAGTGGGACAGGGATGAACACTGAAGCTTTCTTT.

The chain combines TRBV15 with TRBJ2-7; the D gene is possibly TRBD1 (6 bases). Trimming left V 1 base short and J 2 bases short, with 9 bases between. The germline V gene encodes CDR1 LNHNV and CDR2 YYDKDF (reference sequence). The CDR3 totals 14 residues. Here the CDR3 DNA reads TGTGCCACCAGCAGAGCAACAGGGACCTACGAGCAGTACTTC. It codes for CATSRATGTYEQYF.

The chain recombines TRBV11-2 with TRBJ2-3, with 7 bases aligning to TRBD1. The J segment lost 7 bases and the V segment lost 5 bases, leaving 6 bases of the junction unmatched. In germline, CDR1 is SGHAT, CDR2 FQNNGV. The CDR3 loop spans 13 amino acids. CDR3 bases: TGTGCCAGCAGCGCGACAGGGATATATACGCAGTATTTT. Amino acids: CASSATGIYTQYF.

The rearrangement links TRBV30 to TRBJ2-3; D uncertain. Trimming took 4 bases from V and 8 from J, leaving 16 bases between them. Germline CDR1 is GTSNPN and CDR2 is SVGIG (reference sequence). The CDR3 covers 13 residues. CDR3 coding DNA: TGTGCCTGGACCCTAGATCTCGGTGGTACGCAGTATTTT. Its translation is CAWTLDLGGTQYF.

This sequence joins TRBV28 and TRBJ2-2; TRBD1 agrees at 9 bases. Germline V lookup: CDR1 MDHEN, CDR2 SYDVKM. The CDR3 has 14 residues. V shed 4 bases, J shed 10 bases, and the junction held 7 bases outside the gene matches. The CDR3 protein is CASSSYRTGEELFF. Written as DNA, the CDR3 is TGTGCCAGCAGTTCATACCGGACAGGGGAGGAGCTGTTTTTT.

The V gene is TRBV4-1, the J gene TRBJ2-1, with 13 bases aligning to TRBD2. The germline gives CDR1 MGHRA, CDR2 YSYEKL. This CDR3 spans 20 amino acids. V lost 3 bases, J lost 0 bases, and 11 bases stayed unmatched. The CDR3 region has the DNA TGCGCCAGCAGCCATCAACTAGCGGGAGGGCCTTTGAGCTCCTACAATGAGCAGTTCTTC. It codes for CASSHQLAGGPLSSYNEQFF.

The chain employs TRBV30 and TRBJ1-1; 8 positions match TRBD1. This CDR3 region has 14 residues. Germline-derived CDR1 and CDR2 are GTSNPN and SVGIG (reference sequence). The J segment lost 1 base and the V segment lost 3 bases, leaving 4 bases of the junction unmatched. CDR3 DNA: TGTGCCTGGAGGAATCAGGGGGCGAACACTGAAGCTTTCTTT. This gives the protein CAWRNQGANTEAFF.

The V and J genes are TRBV9 and TRBJ1-3; D unresolved. The CDR3 sequence is 14 residues long. Germline assignment: CDR1 SGDLS and CDR2 YYNGEE. Trimming removed 4 bases at V and 3 bases at J, with 11 bases between. The CDR3 spells CASSFELRGNTIYF. The CDR3 region has the DNA TGTGCCAGCAGCTTTGAGCTCCGTGGAAACACCATATATTTT.

The chain is built from TRBV28 and TRBJ1-5; D is possibly TRBD1 (6 bases). Germline V lookup: CDR1 MDHEN, CDR2 SYDVKM. V was cut by 7 bases and J by 0 bases, with 10 bases left in between. The CDR3 loop spans 14 amino acids. The CDR3 protein is CASTRDISNQPQHF. The CDR3 DNA is TGTGCCAGCACCCGGGACATTAGCAATCAGCCCCAGCATTTT.

J is TRBJ1-1 and V is TRBV29-1; TRBD1 aligns across 9 bases. V gave up 8 bases and J gave up 0 bases; unmatched junction bases: 7. CDR3 length: 14 amino acids. CDR1 and CDR2 from the germline V gene are SQVTM and ANQGSEA. CDR3 coding DNA: TGCAGCACTAGCGGGACAGGGCTGAACACTGAAGCTTTCTTT. It codes for CSTSGTGLNTEAFF.

The chain has TRBV6-5 and TRBJ2-7; weak D call: TRBD1 (5 bases). CDR1 is MNHEY, CDR2 SVGAGI, per germline. With 5 bases removed from V and 1 base from J, the gap between germline ends came to 15 bases. This CDR3 contains 15 residues. In DNA form, the CDR3 reads TGTGCCAGCAGTCTTGCTTGGGGCCCTTCCTACGAGCAGTACTTC. Translated: CASSLAWGPSYEQYF.

The chain carries TRBV19 and TRBJ2-5; 7 bases are a match to TRBD2. CDR1 and CDR2 from the germline V gene are LNHDA and SQIVND (reference sequence). The CDR3 has 20 amino acids. With 4 bases clipped from V and 1 base from J, the junction kept 21 bases outside the gene matches. CDR3 sequence reads: CASSNWGRADPVALQETQYF. In DNA form, the CDR3 reads TGTGCCAGTAGTAACTGGGGGAGGGCCGATCCCGTGGCTCTCCAAGAGACCCAGTACTTC.

The sample holds a few counts of this clone. V and J are TRBV2 and TRBJ2-7, with a possible D match to TRBD2 (6 bases). The CDR3 is 13 residues long. V was pared by 10 bases and J by 3 bases, with 16 bases between. CDR1 and CDR2 (germline): SNHLY, FYNNEI. The CDR3 protein is CATTGENGYEQYF. In DNA, the CDR3 is TGTGCCACCACGGGGGAGAACGGCTACGAGCAGTACTTC.

The J gene is TRBJ2-7, the V gene TRBV11-2; tentative D call: TRBD2 (5 bases). CDR1 is SGHAT, CDR2 FQNNGV, per germline. With 5 bases removed from V and 6 bases from J, the gap between germline ends came to 14 bases. There are 13 residues in the CDR3. CDR3 sequence (DNA): TGTGCCAGCAGCCCGGGGATCTCTGGCGAGCAGTACTTC. Its translation: CASSPGISGEQYF.

The V call is TRBV25-1, the J call TRBJ1-1; weak D call: TRBD1 (6 bases). There are 16 residues in the CDR3. The germline CDR1 and CDR2 sequences are MGHDK and SYGVNS. Trimming took 1 base from V and 4 from J, leaving 16 bases between them. CDR3 in amino acids: CASSELGPQGFTEAFF. The CDR3 coding sequence is TGTGCCAGCAGTGAATTAGGACCACAGGGTTTCACTGAAGCTTTCTTT.

This clone was recorded once. This sequence joins TRBV11-3 and TRBJ2-2; D gene ambiguous. Germline V gene sequence: CDR1 SGHNT, CDR2 YENEEA. V shed 5 bases and J shed 3 bases, with 7 bases lying between them. The CDR3 length is 13 residues. CDR3 coding DNA: TGTGCCAGCAGCCTCTACGACACCGGGGAGCTGTTTTTT. Its protein is CASSLYDTGELFF.

This sequence joins TRBV18 and TRBJ2-1, with 14 bases matching TRBD2. This CDR3 is 16 amino acids long. With V trimmed by 6 bases and J by 5 bases, 6 bases remained unmatched. Germline loops: CDR1 KGHSH, CDR2 LQKENI. In DNA form, the CDR3 reads TGTGCCAGCTCTCAGGGACTAGCGGGAGAAGACAATGAGCAGTTCTTC. Its protein product is CASSQGLAGEDNEQFF.

V usage is TRBV10-3 and J usage is TRBJ1-5; D is uncertain. Trimming removed 4 bases from V and 5 bases from J, with 15 bases in between. The CDR3 is made up of 15 amino acids. CDR1 ENHRY and CDR2 SYGVKD come from the germline V gene. The CDR3 nucleotides are TGTGCCATCAGTGGGGGAATAGGGAGGGATCAGCCCCAGCATTTT. As protein: CAISGGIGRDQPQHF.

This clone was observed a handful of times. The chain links TRBV2 to TRBJ1-1; a possible D gene is TRBD1 (6 bases). The V gene lost 4 bases and the J gene lost 2 bases, with 11 bases spanning the gap. From germline, CDR1 is SNHLY and CDR2 FYNNEI. CDR3 size: 14 residues. The CDR3 loop reads CASSVDRTNTEAFF. The CDR3 DNA is TGTGCCAGCAGTGTGGACAGAACTAACACTGAAGCTTTCTTT.

V gene TRBV4-1 combines with J gene TRBJ1-5, with D uncertain. CDR1 MGHRA and CDR2 YSYEKL come from the germline V gene. The CDR3 runs to 16 residues. The V end was cut by 4 bases, the J end by 7 bases, with 20 bases between. CDR3 in amino acids: CASSPQGGRRDQPQHF. The CDR3 nucleotides read TGCGCCAGCAGCCCACAAGGAGGGCGGAGAGACCAGCCCCAGCATTTT.

V is TRBV20-1 and J is TRBJ2-5; D might be TRBD2 (7 bases). This CDR3 contains 11 residues. Trimming removed 7 bases from V and 5 bases from J, with 11 bases in between. Looked up from germline, CDR1 is DFQATT and CDR2 is SNEGSKA (reference sequence). CDR3 DNA sequence: TGCAGTGTGGAGGGGGGGGAGACCCAGTACTTC. This gives the protein CSVEGGETQYF.

V usage is TRBV28 and J usage is TRBJ2-1; 10 bases align to TRBD1. J lost 7 bases, V lost 10 bases, and 13 bases had no gene match. CDR3 length: 15 amino acids. In germline, CDR1 is MDHEN, CDR2 SYDVKM. This chain's CDR3 is CATHYPGQGTNEQFF. CDR3 in DNA: TGTGCCACCCACTACCCGGGACAGGGGACAAATGAGCAGTTCTTC. Full variable domain (remainder filled in from reference TRBV28 and TRBJ2-1): DVKVTQSSRYLVKRTGEKVFLECVQDMDHENMFWYRQDPGLGLRLIYFSYDVKMKEKGDIPEGYSVSREKKERFSLILESASTNQTSMYLCATHYPGQGTNEQFFGPGTRLTVL.